The 20 T cell receptor beta chains presented below share a single source sample, sequenced in a study of T cell repertoires in cytomegalovirus infection. TCRdb itself ran the reads through MiXCR, one entry per CDR3 protein. There are about 160,000 distinct CDR3 sequences in the sample; approximately 17% occur only once, and around 19% lies in the top ten. The sample consisted of CD8+ T cells from PBMCs. The receptors stem from a human donor in good health (CMV status not recorded). Some clones in this sample may be carry-over from other donors' samples.

This clonotype has just a few counts. V usage is TRBV6-2 or TRBV6-3 and J usage is TRBJ1-4; maybe TRBD1 (5 bases). The CDR3 spans 15 residues. Germline CDR1 is MNHEY and CDR2 is SVGEGT. V lost 5 bases, J lost 7 bases, and 17 bases lay in between. This chain's CDR3 is CASSPGAAVSEKLFF. The CDR3 DNA is TGTGCCAGCAGTCCCGGGGCGGCGGTCAGTGAAAAACTGTTTTTT.

This clonotype was seen only a few times. V is TRBV6-6 and J is TRBJ2-5; no clear D gene. This CDR3 region has 15 residues. Trimming pared 6 bases from V and 5 bases from J, leaving 19 bases between. Germline V lookup: CDR1 MNHNY, CDR2 SVGAGI (reference sequence). CDR3 sequence (DNA): TGTGCCAGCAGCGCTGACGTGGGTCTGGGCGAGACCCAGTACTTC. This gives the protein CASSADVGLGETQYF.

The V and J genes are TRBV11-2 and TRBJ1-5, with TRBD1 as a possible D gene (5 bases). Germline CDR1 reads SGHAT; CDR2 reads FQNNGV. V lost 4 bases, J lost 2 bases, and 12 bases lay in between. The CDR3 has 15 amino acids. CDR3 protein: CASSSYGGGNQPQHF. CDR3 sequence (DNA): TGTGCCAGCAGCTCCTACGGAGGGGGCAATCAGCCCCAGCATTTT.

In its sample, this clonotype was seen a few times. The chain has TRBV20-1 and TRBJ2-1, with 7 bases that match TRBD2. The V gene end was trimmed by 7 bases and the J gene end by 0 bases; junction bases not matched to a gene: 3. Per germline, CDR1 DFQATT and CDR2 SNEGSKA (reference sequence). This CDR3 is 13 amino acids long. CDR3 residues: CSVRTSSYNEQFF. DNA of the CDR3: TGCAGTGTGCGGACTAGCTCCTACAATGAGCAGTTCTTC.

The genes are TRBV10-3 and TRBJ2-1; the D gene is possibly TRBD2 (5 bases). There are 16 residues in the CDR3. Germline values: CDR1 ENHRY, CDR2 SYGVKD. V was trimmed by 0 bases and J by 4 bases, leaving 13 bases between them. The CDR3 is CAISESAKRLYNEQFF. CDR3 DNA: TGTGCCATCAGTGAGTCTGCAAAGCGGCTTTACAATGAGCAGTTCTTC.

This clonotype was counted a few times. V and J are TRBV24-1 and TRBJ2-7; D is uncertain. CDR1 and CDR2 from the germline V gene are KGHDR and SFDVKD. The V gene lost 4 bases and the J gene lost 2 bases, with 11 bases spanning the gap. This CDR3 is built from 14 residues. The CDR3 DNA sequence: TGTGCCACCAGTGACCAGGACCGACCCTACGAGCAGTACTTC. Translated: CATSDQDRPYEQYF.

This clonotype was recorded a few times. The chain is built from TRBV6-2 or TRBV6-3 and TRBJ2-1; D gene unclear. Trimming removed 5 bases at V and 0 bases at J, with 8 bases between. The CDR3 runs 14 residues. The V gene's germline CDR1 is MNHEY and CDR2 SVGEGT. CDR3 region: CASSPPSSYNEQFF. Written as DNA, the CDR3 is TGTGCCAGCAGTCCTCCGAGCTCCTACAATGAGCAGTTCTTC.

The rearrangement links TRBV6-2 or TRBV6-3 to TRBJ1-6; TRBD1 aligns across 7 bases. V dropped 6 bases and J dropped 3; count of bases not matched to a gene: 8. Germline-derived CDR1 and CDR2 are MNHEY and SVGEGT. The CDR3 contains 16 residues. The CDR3 spells CASRPRGQYYNSPLHF. CDR3 sequence (DNA): TGTGCCAGCAGACCACGGGGACAGTACTATAATTCACCCCTCCACTTT.

This rearrangement joins TRBV6-2 or TRBV6-3 to TRBJ1-1, with no clear D. V was pared by 4 bases and J by 7 bases, with 7 bases between. Germline V gene data show CDR1 as MNHEY and CDR2 as SVGEGT. This CDR3 has 11 residues. DNA for the CDR3: TGTGCCAGCAGTTCCTATGGTGAAGCTTTCTTT. Translation: CASSSYGEAFF.

This clonotype was observed many times. This chain links TRBV6-4 with TRBJ2-1; 12 nucleotides align to TRBD2. The length of the CDR3 is 14 residues. CDR1 is MRHNA, CDR2 SNTAGT, per germline. V lost 4 bases to trimming and J lost 6 bases; unmatched junction nucleotides: 1. The CDR3 DNA reads as TGTGCCAGCAGTGCTAGCGGGGGGGCCAATGAGCAGTTCTTC. Translated: CASSASGGANEQFF.

The chain uses TRBV6-4 and TRBJ2-1, with D tentatively TRBD2 (5 bases). The CDR3 is 13 residues long. The V end was cut by 0 bases, the J end by 7 bases, with 7 bases between. Germline CDR1 MRHNA, CDR2 SNTAGT. The CDR3 DNA is TGTGCCAGCAGTGACTCGACGGGAAATGAGCAGTTCTTC. This codes for CASSDSTGNEQFF.

This clonotype occurred a few times. The chain is built from TRBV6-2 or TRBV6-3 and TRBJ2-3; D may be TRBD2 (6 bases). CDR3 length: 15 amino acids. Trimming stripped 5 bases from V and 1 base from J, with 13 bases between. Germline lookup yields CDR1 MNHEY and CDR2 SVGEGT. Here the CDR3 DNA reads TGTGCCAGCAGTCGTGGGACTCTTGGCACAGATACGCAGTATTTT. This translates into CASSRGTLGTDTQYF.

The chain recombines TRBV9 with TRBJ1-1; tentative D call: TRBD1 (5 bases). V lost 1 base and J 7 bases, leaving 14 bases between the germline ends. The germline gives CDR1 SGDLS, CDR2 YYNGEE. This CDR3 is built from 14 residues. The CDR3 DNA reads TGTGCCAGCAGCGTATGGGGGTCGAGTGGTGAAGCTTTCTTT. It translates to CASSVWGSSGEAFF.

In this sample, this clonotype turned up a few times. The gene calls are TRBV6-2 or TRBV6-3 and TRBJ2-7; D is uncertain. Trimming took off 7 bases at V and 4 bases at J, with 8 bases between the two ends. The CDR3 runs to 11 residues. Germline CDR1 and CDR2: MNHEY and SVGEGT. CDR3 in DNA: TGTGCCAGCAAACTTGGGTACGAGCAGTACTTC. It translates to CASKLGYEQYF.

This chain joins TRBV11-2 and TRBJ1-2, with unresolved D. Germline values: CDR1 SGHAT, CDR2 FQNNGV. The V and J ends lost 3 bases and 0 bases respectively, with 11 bases between them. The CDR3 contains 15 residues. The CDR3 coding sequence is TGTGCCAGCAGCTTTCCAGGTCCAGCTAACTATGGCTACACCTTC. Translation: CASSFPGPANYGYTF.

The table lists this clonotype with a few counts. The chain joins TRBV25-1 to TRBJ2-5; 10 bases align to TRBD2. Germline assignment: CDR1 MGHDK and CDR2 SYGVNS. The V segment lost 3 bases and the J segment 1 base; nucleotides outside the gene matches: 5. This CDR3 has 16 amino acids. CDR3 region: CASSDGTSGVQETQYF. In nucleotides, the CDR3 is TGTGCCAGCAGTGATGGTACTAGCGGGGTCCAAGAGACCCAGTACTTC.

The table lists this clonotype with a few counts. This chain joins TRBV7-8 and TRBJ2-2; D possibly corresponds to TRBD2 (6 bases). V was clipped by 5 bases and J by 1 base, with 17 bases between them. Germline V CDR1 and CDR2: SGHVS, FQNEAQ. The CDR3 runs to 17 residues. This CDR3 reads CASSPSRLGQNTGELFF. As DNA, the CDR3 is TGTGCCAGCAGCCCCTCTCGACTAGGCCAGAACACCGGGGAGCTGTTTTTT.

The gene calls are TRBV10-3 and TRBJ2-3; D is possibly TRBD2 (7 bases). This CDR3 has 17 residues. Trimming shortened V by 3 bases and J by 2 bases, and 18 bases separated the two germline ends. Germline CDR1 reads ENHRY; CDR2 reads SYGVKD. The CDR3 reads CAISDPGGGATTDTQYF. Written as DNA, the CDR3 is TGTGCCATCAGTGACCCAGGTGGGGGGGCCACCACAGATACGCAGTATTTT.

The V gene is TRBV20-1, the J gene TRBJ2-7; perhaps D is TRBD1 or TRBD2 (6 bases each). The V end was cut by 1 base, the J end by 3 bases, with 19 bases between. Per the germline V gene, CDR1 is DFQATT and CDR2 is SNEGSKA (reference sequence). The CDR3 runs to 16 residues. CDR3 coding DNA: TGCAGTGCTAGAGTTTTCGGGGGCCTAGGGGGCTACGAGCAGTACTTC. It translates to CSARVFGGLGGYEQYF.

This clonotype was seen repeatedly, ten times or more. The gene calls are TRBV7-8 and TRBJ1-2; D not resolved. V lost 0 bases to trimming and J lost 3 bases, with 14 bases between them. This CDR3 is 16 amino acids long. CDR1 is SGHVS and CDR2 is FQNEAQ in the germline V gene. CDR3 region: CASSLAPGRVDYGYTF. The CDR3 region has the DNA TGTGCCAGCAGCTTAGCCCCTGGTCGCGTGGACTATGGCTACACCTTC.